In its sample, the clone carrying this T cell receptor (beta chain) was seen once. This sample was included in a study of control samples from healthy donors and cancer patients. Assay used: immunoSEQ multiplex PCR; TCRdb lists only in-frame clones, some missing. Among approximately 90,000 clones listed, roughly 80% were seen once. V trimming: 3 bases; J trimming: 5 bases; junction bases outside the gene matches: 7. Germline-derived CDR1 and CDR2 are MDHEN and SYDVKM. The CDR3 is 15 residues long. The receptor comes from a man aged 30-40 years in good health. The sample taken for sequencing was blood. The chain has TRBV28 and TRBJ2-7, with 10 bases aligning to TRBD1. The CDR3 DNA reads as TGTGCCAGCAGTTTGCCCGGGACAGGGGACCACGAGCAGTACTTC. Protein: CASSLPGTGDHEQYF.